These T cell receptor delta chains were read from a single sample in a study of gamma-delta T cells after stem cell transplantation. TCRdb reprocessed the RT-PCR reads using CATT. The table records roughly 2,000 delta-chain clones, approximately 20% of them present only once. The source material was gamma-delta T cells. All receptors come from a human donor. It is not recorded whose cells these are; they may come from a transplant donor. Each CDR3 is given with its conserved first and last residue. The order of the fields is V gene, J gene, D gene, clone size, CDR3 protein, CDR3 DNA. A D gene is named only where the DNA matches it firmly. Clone size is given for some rows only: seen once, a few or many times, or a class if the clone is expanded.

v_gene: TRDV2; j_gene: TRDJ1; d_gene: TRDD3; abundance: large; CDR3aa: CACDRMGDKTKLIF; CDR3nt: TGTGCCTGTGATCGCATGGGGGATAAGACAAAACTCATCTTT
v_gene: TRDV2; j_gene: TRDJ1; d_gene: TRDD3; abundance: large; CDR3aa: CACEKLGDTTDKLIF; CDR3nt: TGTGCCTGTGAGAAACTGGGGGATACCACCGATAAACTCATCTTT
v_gene: TRDV2; j_gene: TRDJ1; d_gene: TRDD3; abundance: few; CDR3aa: CACDLMSAGLGDPDKLIF; CDR3nt: TGTGCCTGTGACTTGATGTCGGCGGGGCTGGGGGATCCCGATAAACTCATCTTT
v_gene: TRDV2; j_gene: TRDJ1; d_gene: TRDD3; abundance: few; CDR3aa: CACDLMPAGLGDTLIQHTDKLIF; CDR3nt: TGTGCCTGTGACTTGATGCCGGCGGGGCTGGGGGATACGCTGATTCAACACACCGATAAACTCATCTTT
v_gene: TRDV1; j_gene: TRDJ1; d_gene: TRDD3; abundance: medium-sized; CDR3aa: CALGLLGIHTDKLIF; CDR3nt: TGTGCTCTTGGCCTTTTGGGGATACACACCGATAAACTCATCTTT
v_gene: TRDV1; j_gene: TRDJ1; d_gene: TRDD3; abundance: few; CDR3aa: CALGERLKSTPITYWGIHRSDKLIF; CDR3nt: TGTGCTCTTGGGGAACGCCTAAAATCCACCCCTATTACTTACTGGGGGATACACAGATCCGATAAACTCATCTTT
v_gene: TRDV2; j_gene: TRDJ1; d_gene: TRDD3; abundance: medium-sized; CDR3aa: CACDAWGITGGLPDKLIF; CDR3nt: TGTGCCTGTGACGCCTGGGGAATAACTGGGGGTCTACCCGATAAACTCATCTTT
v_gene: TRDV2; j_gene: TRDJ1; d_gene: TRDD3; abundance: medium-sized; CDR3aa: CACDTVSGAGHGGNGLYTDKLIF; CDR3nt: TGTGCCTGTGACACCGTCTCCGGGGCCGGACATGGGGGAAATGGGTTGTACACCGATAAACTCATCTTT
v_gene: TRDV2; j_gene: TRDJ3; d_gene: TRDD3; abundance: large; CDR3aa: CACDTIEGDTTWDTRQMFF; CDR3nt: TGTGCCTGTGACACAATAGAGGGGGATACGACCTGGGACACCCGACAGATGTTTTTC
v_gene: TRDV2; j_gene: TRDJ1; d_gene: TRDD3; abundance: -; CDR3aa: CACDAVLGDTPDKLIF; CDR3nt: TGTGCCTGTGACGCTGTACTGGGGGATACACCCGATAAACTCATCTTT
v_gene: TRDV1; j_gene: TRDJ1; d_gene: TRDD3; abundance: medium-sized; CDR3aa: CALGEMAPLVPVLGELPYTDKLIF; CDR3nt: TGTGCTCTTGGGGAAATGGCCCCTTTGGTACCGGTACTGGGGGAACTCCCGTACACCGATAAACTCATCTTT
v_gene: TRDV2; j_gene: TRDJ1; d_gene: TRDD3; abundance: large; CDR3aa: CACDTLGRLGEHTDKLIF; CDR3nt: TGTGCCTGTGACACCTTGGGTCGACTGGGGGAGCACACCGATAAACTCATCTTT
v_gene: TRDV2; j_gene: TRDJ3; d_gene: TRDD3; abundance: -; CDR3aa: CACELLGDTPDTRQMFF; CDR3nt: TGTGCCTGTGAACTACTGGGGGATACGCCGGACACCCGACAGATGTTTTTC
v_gene: TRDV2; j_gene: TRDJ1; d_gene: TRDD3; abundance: large; CDR3aa: CACDPLMGDTGDKLIF; CDR3nt: TGTGCCTGTGACCCCCTAATGGGGGATACGGGCGATAAACTCATCTTT
v_gene: TRDV2; j_gene: TRDJ1; d_gene: -; abundance: -; CDR3aa: CACDTAGFPTGDYTDKLIF; CDR3nt: TGTGCCTGTGACACGGCGGGCTTTCCTACTGGGGATTACACCGATAAACTCATCTTT
v_gene: TRDV2; j_gene: TRDJ1; d_gene: TRDD3; abundance: large; CDR3aa: CACDKLGGYTDKLIF; CDR3nt: TGTGCCTGTGACAAACTCGGGGGATACACCGATAAACTCATCTTT
v_gene: TRDV2; j_gene: TRDJ1; d_gene: TRDD3; abundance: -; CDR3aa: CACDTVGSEGDTREYTDKLIF; CDR3nt: TGTGCCTGTGACACCGTGGGTTCCGAGGGGGATACGCGAGAGTACACCGATAAACTCATCTTT
v_gene: TRDV2; j_gene: TRDJ1; d_gene: TRDD3; abundance: medium-sized; CDR3aa: CACEQLGEPKRAQKLIF; CDR3nt: TGTGCCTGTGAACAACTGGGGGAACCGAAAAGGGCCCAAAAACTCATCTTT
v_gene: TRDV2; j_gene: TRDJ1; d_gene: TRDD3; abundance: -; CDR3aa: CACDLMSAGLGDSHTDKLIF; CDR3nt: TGTGCCTGTGACTTGATGTCGGCGGGGCTGGGGGACTCACACACCGATAAACTCATCTTT
v_gene: TRDV2; j_gene: TRDJ1; d_gene: -; abundance: hyperexpanded; CDR3aa: CACEPMGILDKLIF; CDR3nt: TGTGCCTGTGAACCAATGGGGATCCTCGATAAACTCATCTTT
v_gene: TRDV2; j_gene: TRDJ1; d_gene: TRDD3; abundance: medium-sized; CDR3aa: CACDGVGEPYTDKLIF; CDR3nt: TGTGCCTGTGACGGGGTGGGGGAGCCGTACACCGATAAACTCATCTTT
v_gene: TRDV2; j_gene: TRDJ3; d_gene: TRDD3; abundance: -; CDR3aa: CAWDTAPLGDPSSWDNRQMFF; CDR3nt: TGTGCCTGGGACACCGCCCCACTGGGGGATCCGAGCTCCTGGGACAACCGACAGATGTTTTTC
v_gene: TRDV2; j_gene: TRDJ1; d_gene: -; abundance: medium-sized; CDR3aa: CACDTGIRYTDKLIF; CDR3nt: TGTGCCTGTGACACCGGAATAAGGTACACCGATAAACTCATCTTT
v_gene: TRDV1; j_gene: TRDJ1; d_gene: -; abundance: medium-sized; CDR3aa: CALGVISDTDKLIF; CDR3nt: TGTGCTCTTGGGGTCATTAGTGACACCGATAAACTCATCTTT
v_gene: TRDV2; j_gene: TRDJ2; d_gene: TRDD3; abundance: -; CDR3aa: CACDLMSAGLGDTALTAQLFF; CDR3nt: TGTGCCTGTGACTTGATGTCGGCGGGGCTGGGGGATACTGCTTTGACAGCACAACTCTTCTTT
v_gene: TRDV2; j_gene: TRDJ1; d_gene: -; abundance: few; CDR3aa: CACDRLPVLGRDKLIF; CDR3nt: TGTGCCTGTGACAGGCTCCCTGTACTGGGACGGGATAAACTCATCTTT
v_gene: TRDV2; j_gene: TRDJ1; d_gene: -; abundance: large; CDR3aa: CACDTLSGSGYTDKLIF; CDR3nt: TGTGCCTGTGACACCCTGAGCGGCTCCGGGTACACCGATAAACTCATCTTT
v_gene: TRDV2; j_gene: TRDJ1; d_gene: TRDD3; abundance: large; CDR3aa: CACDSMGTGGYDTDKLIF; CDR3nt: TGTGCCTGTGACTCTATGGGTACTGGGGGATACGACACCGATAAACTCATCTTT
v_gene: TRDV2; j_gene: TRDJ1; d_gene: TRDD3; abundance: medium-sized; CDR3aa: CACDTVLGGPDKLIF; CDR3nt: TGTGCCTGTGACACCGTGCTGGGGGGTCCCGATAAACTCATCTTT
v_gene: TRDV2; j_gene: TRDJ1; d_gene: TRDD3; abundance: few; CDR3aa: CACDDLLGDTRGSDKLIF; CDR3nt: TGTGCCTGTGACGACTTACTGGGGGATACGCGGGGGTCCGATAAACTCATCTTT
v_gene: TRDV2; j_gene: TRDJ1; d_gene: TRDD3; abundance: large; CDR3aa: CACDPVGDGRTDKLIF; CDR3nt: TGTGCCTGTGACCCAGTGGGGGATGGGAGGACCGATAAACTCATCTTT
v_gene: TRDV2; j_gene: TRDJ1; d_gene: TRDD3; abundance: large; CDR3aa: CACDNLRTRSGIRGTDKLIF; CDR3nt: TGTGCCTGTGACAACCTCAGGACCAGATCGGGGATACGAGGAACCGATAAACTCATCTTT
v_gene: TRDV2; j_gene: TRDJ1; d_gene: TRDD3; abundance: medium-sized; CDR3aa: CACDTVNMDGGIITDKLIF; CDR3nt: TGTGCCTGTGACACCGTTAATATGGATGGGGGGATCATCACCGATAAACTCATCTTT
v_gene: TRDV2; j_gene: TRDJ1; d_gene: TRDD3; abundance: large; CDR3aa: CACDRLLGDTLSDKLIF; CDR3nt: TGTGCCTGTGACAGGCTACTGGGGGATACGCTATCCGATAAACTCATCTTT
v_gene: TRDV2; j_gene: TRDJ1; d_gene: TRDD3; abundance: few; CDR3aa: CACDPLRPTPNRTGGSGKLIF; CDR3nt: TGTGCCTGTGACCCCTTGCGTCCTACACCTAATCGTACTGGGGGATCTGGTAAACTCATCTTT
v_gene: TRDV2; j_gene: TRDJ1; d_gene: TRDD2; abundance: large; CDR3aa: CACDNLPTITGRWGTDKLIF; CDR3nt: TGTGCCTGTGACAACCTTCCTACGATTACTGGGCGCTGGGGCACCGATAAACTCATCTTT
v_gene: TRDV2; j_gene: TRDJ1; d_gene: TRDD3; abundance: large; CDR3aa: CACDGLGETDKLIF; CDR3nt: TGTGCCTGTGACGGACTGGGGGAGACCGATAAACTCATCTTT
v_gene: TRDV2; j_gene: TRDJ1; d_gene: -; abundance: large; CDR3aa: CACDTVGGTLGDKLIF; CDR3nt: TGTGCCTGTGACACCGTGGGGGGGACCTTGGGCGATAAACTCATCTTT
v_gene: TRDV2; j_gene: TRDJ1; d_gene: TRDD3; abundance: few; CDR3aa: CACDELRPRKKVEPGGYLNKLIF; CDR3nt: TGTGCCTGTGACGAACTAAGGCCACGCAAAAAAGTCGAGCCTGGGGGATACTTGAATAAACTCATCTTT
v_gene: TRDV2; j_gene: TRDJ1; d_gene: TRDD3; abundance: large; CDR3aa: CACDKLGGVKTDKLIF; CDR3nt: TGTGCCTGTGACAAACTGGGGGGAGTAAAGACCGATAAACTCATCTTT
v_gene: TRDV2; j_gene: TRDJ1; d_gene: TRDD3; abundance: medium-sized; CDR3aa: CACDTLAALRALGAASYTDKLIF; CDR3nt: TGTGCCTGTGACACCCTAGCCGCTCTGAGGGCACTGGGGGCCGCCTCGTACACCGATAAACTCATCTTT